This TCR beta chain was profiled in a study of T cell repertoires in cytomegalovirus infection. Study-wide background: Signatures in public TCR beta sequences pointed to both CMV infection and matching HLA type.

This clonotype was detected only a few times. The antigen is not known. TCRdb independently ran MiXCR on the reads; one entry per CDR3 protein. The sample holds roughly 920,000 distinct CDR3 sequences, approximately 31% seen once. The CDR3 spans 14 residues. Trimming shortened V by 0 bases and J by 9 bases, and 13 bases separated the two germline ends. Per the germline V gene, CDR1 is SGDLS and CDR2 is YYNGEE. V and J are TRBV9 and TRBJ2-1, with D perhaps TRBD2 (6 bases). Specimen: cultured CD8+ T cells from PBMCs, collected from culture after CMV antigen stimulation. The source of this sequence is a human donor in good health (CMV status not recorded). Some clones in this sample may be carry-over from other donors' samples. Here the CDR3 reads CASSVDGGRGEQFF. CDR3 nucleotide sequence: TGTGCCAGCAGCGTAGACGGGGGACGGGGTGAGCAGTTCTTC.